The text below deals with one T cell receptor (beta chain). Its cognate antigen is unknown. Other DNA sequences in the same sample also yield this CDR3. This entry is derived from a study of cytomegalovirus exposure and HLA in healthy donors. Findings of the study overall: In a later analysis, HLA-C alleles had the fewest associated TCRs, DRB1 alleles the most.

V gave up 1 base and J gave up 7 bases; unmatched junction bases: 6. CDR1 is SEHNR and CDR2 is FQNEAQ in the germline V gene (reference sequence). The CDR3 covers 15 residues. This PCR relied on a set of 60 Vbeta primers and 13 Jbeta primers. TCRdb's copy holds only in-frame clones and misses some; the assay was immunoSEQ multiplex PCR. Of under 110,000 clones listed, about four fifths were seen once; the top ten hold roughly 2%. The sequencing sample was made of PBMCs. The chain links TRBV7-9 to TRBJ1-5, with TRBD1 identical over 8 bases. The sequence derives from a woman in her forties in good health and CMV-seronegative. DNA for the CDR3: TGTGCCAGCAGCTTAGGTCAGGGGGCACTGCAGCCCCAGCATTTT. Translation gives CASSLGQGALQPQHF.